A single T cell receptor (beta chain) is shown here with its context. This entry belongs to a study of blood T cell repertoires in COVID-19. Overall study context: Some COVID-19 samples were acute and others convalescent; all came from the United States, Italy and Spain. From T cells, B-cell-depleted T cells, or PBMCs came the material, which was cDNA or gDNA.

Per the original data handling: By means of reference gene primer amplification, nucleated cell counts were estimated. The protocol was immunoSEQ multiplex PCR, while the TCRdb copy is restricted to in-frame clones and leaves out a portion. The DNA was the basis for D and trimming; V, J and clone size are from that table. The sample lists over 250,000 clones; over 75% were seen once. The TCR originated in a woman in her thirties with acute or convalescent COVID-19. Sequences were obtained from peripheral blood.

Here the CDR3 DNA reads TGTGCCAGCAGAGGGACTAGCATAAATGAGCAGTTCTTC. Amino acids: CASRGTSINEQFF. The chain joins TRBV6-5 to TRBJ2-1; TRBD2 matches at 9 bases. The CDR3 loop spans 13 amino acids. V shed 6 bases, J shed 7 bases, and the junction held 4 bases outside the gene matches. Per the germline V gene, CDR1 is MNHEY and CDR2 is SVGAGI.